This TCR beta chain was recorded in a study of CD8+ T cells in alopecia areata. Study-level results: An increase in clonality over normal scalp was evident in lesional scalp, especially alopecia totalis/universalis.

RNA, once extracted, was reverse transcribed into cDNA for use as the sequencing template. TCRdb's table, derived via immunoSEQ multiplex PCR, lists solely in-frame clones and lacks some. The sample records about 120,000 clones, about 49% being singletons. As regards this clone: The antigen is unknown.

Sorting of PBMCs yielded the CD4+ and CD8+ T cells. The CDR3 has 14 amino acids. The V end lost 5 bases, the J end lost 4 bases, and 12 bases lay between the germline ends. Germline-derived CDR1 and CDR2 are GTSNPN and SVGIG (reference sequence). This chain uses TRBV30 with TRBJ2-6; maybe TRBD2 (5 bases). The sample in question was CD8+ T cells sorted from blood, obtained at week 0. The sequence derives from a human donor with alopecia areata. This CDR3 is CAWEEGSGANVLTF. As DNA, the CDR3 is TGTGCCTGGGAAGAAGGGAGCGGGGCCAACGTCCTGACTTTC.